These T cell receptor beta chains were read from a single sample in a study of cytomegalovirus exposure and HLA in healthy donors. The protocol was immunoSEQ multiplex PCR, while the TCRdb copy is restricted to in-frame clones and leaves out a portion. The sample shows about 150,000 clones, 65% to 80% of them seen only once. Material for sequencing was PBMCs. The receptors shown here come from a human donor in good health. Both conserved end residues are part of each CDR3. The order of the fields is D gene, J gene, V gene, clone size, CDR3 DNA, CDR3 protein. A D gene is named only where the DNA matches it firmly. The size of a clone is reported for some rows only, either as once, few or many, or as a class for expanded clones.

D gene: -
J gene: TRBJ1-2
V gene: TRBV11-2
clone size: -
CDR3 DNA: TGTGCCAGCAGCTTAGAGCCAGGGGCTAACTATGGCTACACCTTC
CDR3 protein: CASSLEPGANYGYTF

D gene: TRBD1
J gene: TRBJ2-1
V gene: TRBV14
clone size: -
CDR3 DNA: TGTGCCAGCAGCCAAGCGTACAGGGGTAGGCAGTTCTTC
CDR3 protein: CASSQAYRGRQFF

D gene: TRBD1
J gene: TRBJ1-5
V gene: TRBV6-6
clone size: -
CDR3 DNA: TGTGCCAGCAGTCCCGGGACAGGGAGTTATCAGCCCCAGCATTTT
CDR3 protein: CASSPGTGSYQPQHF

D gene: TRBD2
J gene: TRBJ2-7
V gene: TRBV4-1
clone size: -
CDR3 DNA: TGCGCCAGCAGCCCCTACGATTTAGGACTAGCGGGTTACGAGCAGTACTTC
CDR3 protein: CASSPYDLGLAGYEQYF

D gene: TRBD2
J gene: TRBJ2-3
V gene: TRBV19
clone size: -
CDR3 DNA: TGTGCCAGTAGGGTAGCGGGCTCTCTCACAGATACGCAGTATTTT
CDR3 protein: CASRVAGSLTDTQYF

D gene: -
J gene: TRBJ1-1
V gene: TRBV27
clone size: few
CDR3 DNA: TGTGCCAGCAGTTTAGCCCCGAGCGCAAACACTGAAGCTTTCTTT
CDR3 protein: CASSLAPSANTEAFF

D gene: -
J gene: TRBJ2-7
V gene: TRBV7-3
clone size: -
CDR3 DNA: TGTGCCAGCAGCTTAACCCCCGCCTACGAGCAGTACTTC
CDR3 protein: CASSLTPAYEQYF

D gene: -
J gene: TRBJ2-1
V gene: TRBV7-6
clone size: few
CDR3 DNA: TGTGCCAGCAGCTTAGAGGTTAGGTCTAGCACCTACAATGAGCAGTTCTTC
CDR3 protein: CASSLEVRSSTYNEQFF

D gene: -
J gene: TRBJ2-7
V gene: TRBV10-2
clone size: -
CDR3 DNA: TGCGCCAGCAGAACTAGCCTGGGATCCTACGAGCAGTACTTC
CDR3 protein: CASRTSLGSYEQYF

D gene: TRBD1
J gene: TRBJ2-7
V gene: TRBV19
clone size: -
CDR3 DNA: TGTGCCAGTAGTATCGGGGGACAGGGGGCCTACGAGCAGTACTTC
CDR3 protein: CASSIGGQGAYEQYF

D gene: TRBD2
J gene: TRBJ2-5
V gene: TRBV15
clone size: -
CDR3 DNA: TGTGCCACCAGCAGGGGACTAGCCGAGACCCAGTACTTC
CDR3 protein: CATSRGLAETQYF

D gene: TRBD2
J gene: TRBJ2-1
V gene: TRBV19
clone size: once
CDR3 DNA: TGTGCCAGTAGTAAAACTAGCGGGATGAACAATGAGCAGTTCTTC
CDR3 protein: CASSKTSGMNNEQFF

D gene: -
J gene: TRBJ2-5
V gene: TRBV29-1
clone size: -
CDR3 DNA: TGCAGCGTTGGGGCAGTCTCGCAAGAGACCCAGTACTTC
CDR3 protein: CSVGAVSQETQYF

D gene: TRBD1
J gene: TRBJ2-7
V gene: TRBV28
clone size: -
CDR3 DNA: TGTGCCAGCACTCGGGGTGGGACAGCCTACGAGCAGTACTTC
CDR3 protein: CASTRGGTAYEQYF